Listed below are T cell receptor beta chains from one sample, sequenced in a study of T cells in Graves' hyperthyroidism and ophthalmopathy. TCRdb fed the multiplex PCR reads into MiXCR, producing one record per CDR3 protein. Among about 690,000 distinct CDR3 sequences listed, 15% to 20% were seen once. The specimen sequenced was blood. These receptors all stem from a man aged 50-59 years with Graves' hyperthyroidism. Each CDR3 is given with its conserved first and last residue.

j_gene | v_gene | len | CDR3aa
TRBJ2-5 | TRBV12-3/TRBV12-4 | 14 | CASSRGTTKETQYF
TRBJ1-1 | TRBV6-1 | 16 | CASSTTGAPVGTEAFF
TRBJ2-5 | TRBV5-1 | 15 | CASSYGTSGSETQYF
TRBJ2-5 | TRBV9 | 15 | CASSVGLAGGETQYF
TRBJ1-5 | TRBV7-2 | 14 | CASSKQVTGQPQHF
TRBJ2-7 | TRBV27 | 14 | CASSVIAGADEQYF
TRBJ2-1 | TRBV7-2 | 14 | CASQLAGVYNEQLF
TRBJ2-1 | TRBV9 | 15 | CASSKTSGIGNEQFF
TRBJ2-7 | TRBV29-1 | 15 | CSVGSGPPSSYEQYF
TRBJ2-7 | TRBV15 | 15 | CATTPGGTGYYEQYF
TRBJ2-2 | TRBV19 | 16 | CASSIHRTGGTGELFF
TRBJ2-1 | TRBV9 | 14 | CASSVLGVYNEQFF
TRBJ1-1 | TRBV27 | 16 | CASSLSVRKANTEAFF
TRBJ2-5 | TRBV7-9 | 13 | CASSPGPRETQYF
TRBJ2-1 | TRBV30 | 16 | CAWSPRPGRLYNEQFF
TRBJ1-5 | TRBV10-2 | 12 | CASRDRGQPQHF
TRBJ2-7 | TRBV10-3 | 14 | CAITSASGHREQYF
TRBJ2-7 | TRBV3-1 | 12 | CVSSVRAYEQYF
TRBJ2-1 | TRBV19 | 13 | CASSIGLADEQFF
TRBJ1-1 | TRBV30 | 15 | CAWSVSHRGWTEAFF
TRBJ2-6 | TRBV20-1 | 17 | CSAEPGQGVFGANVLTF
TRBJ2-1 | TRBV7-2 | 15 | CASRITSERYNEQFF
TRBJ2-3 | TRBV24-1 | 16 | CATSDFAGEVTDTQYF
TRBJ2-7 | TRBV14 | 17 | CASSLSGLAGNSYEQYF
TRBJ1-4 | TRBV27 | 14 | CASSLQGFNEKLFF
TRBJ1-5 | TRBV2 | 12 | CASGPGNQPQHF
TRBJ2-2 | TRBV6-5 | 16 | CASSYDSRLPTGELFF
TRBJ2-1 | TRBV30 | 14 | CAWSGTSGRNEQFF
TRBJ1-3 | TRBV7-8 | 16 | CASSLEGGSSGNTIYF
TRBJ2-3 | TRBV10-1 | 14 | CASASGRATDTQYF
TRBJ1-6 | TRBV27 | 18 | CASAEESTGSSYNSPLHF
TRBJ2-3 | TRBV7-9 | 16 | CASSLVGGRAGDTQYF
TRBJ2-5 | TRBV28 | 20 | CASSFPTGGFYRTSAQTQYF
TRBJ2-3 | TRBV27 | 15 | CASSYLAATTDTQYF